This TCR beta chain was sequenced during a study of T cell changes during pregnancy in multiple sclerosis. Method: immunoSEQ multiplex PCR; TCRdb's copy keeps in-frame clones and lacks some. The data contain 68,000 or so clones, 75% to 95% of them singletons. This material consisted of peripheral blood, taken in the second trimester of pregnancy. The sequence was collected from a female donor with multiple sclerosis, enrolled in a pregnancy study.

The chain's CDR3 is CASRTPGGGKNTEAFF. The DNA of the CDR3 is TGTGCCAGCAGGACCCCGGGAGGGGGTAAGAACACTGAAGCTTTCTTT. The chain recombines TRBV2 with TRBJ1-1; TRBD1 might be the D (6 bases). Between the trimmed V and J ends, which lost 6 bases and 1 base, there was a span of 18 bases. The CDR3 runs to 16 residues. CDR1 and CDR2 (germline): SNHLY, FYNNEI.